The TCR beta chain described here comes from a study of human CD8 memory T cell subsets. Total CD8+ T cells were enriched by negative magnetic separation. The CDR3 is 14 residues long. The germline V gene encodes CDR1 SGHNT and CDR2 YYREEE (reference sequence). Study findings and constraints: Going by Chao1 estimates, stem-like memory T cells seemed to be more diverse than precursor exhausted T cells. Stem-like memory and precursor exhausted T cell repertoires overlapped minimally with each other.

Preparation of the TCR beta libraries relied on UMI-labeled 5' RACE. Reanalyzing the 5' RACE reads, TCRdb keeps one entry per CDR3 protein, without DNA. Its table lists about 17,000 distinct CDR3 sequences. Notes on this clonotype: Its antigen is currently unknown.

This clonotype was sampled from a human donor in good health. This chain joins TRBV5-4 and TRBJ2-3; absent DNA, TCRdb's TRBD1 call cannot be checked. Specimen: CD8+ T cells from PBMCs. The CDR3 is CASSPGSAADTQYF.